This T cell receptor beta chain was sequenced during a study of cytomegalovirus exposure and HLA in healthy donors. This PCR relied on a set of 60 Vbeta primers and 13 Jbeta primers. Clones were sequenced by immunoSEQ multiplex PCR, and TCRdb holds only the in-frame ones, with some missing. The sample has 180,000 or so clones, approximately 82% seen once; the top ten hold about 8%. As regards this clone: Its target is unknown.

Study-level points and caveats: Upon later analysis, TCR association rates were observed to vary by HLA locus, being highest for DRB1 and lowest for HLA-C. Several V segments, TRBV6-2 and TRBV6-3 among them, could not be told apart and were dropped. The study assumed roughly uniform donor sequencing depth for presence/absence analyses. Relative to the approximately 700-donor mean, N-insertions were reportedly fewer in an Asian-associated ancestry cluster in a later analysis.

This CDR3 spans 15 amino acids. V was trimmed by 2 bases and J by 0 bases, leaving 10 bases between them. CDR1 is ENHRY and CDR2 is SYGVKD in the germline V gene. The specimen was PBMCs. The rearrangement joins TRBV10-3 to TRBJ1-1; possibly TRBD1 for D (5 bases). The sequence came from a woman aged 40 to 55 in good health and CMV-seropositive. In nucleotides, the CDR3 is TGTGCCATCAGTGAGGCGGGGCGATTGAACACTGAAGCTTTCTTT. Translation gives CAISEAGRLNTEAFF.